The clone carrying this TCR beta chain was found many times. Each diagnosis was grounded in clinical symptoms, serum thyroxine and TRAb, thyroid ultrasound, and orbital computed tomography. This record comes from a study of T cells in Graves' hyperthyroidism and ophthalmopathy. The CDR3 extends over 15 amino acids. Germline V gene lookup returns CDR1 MNHNS and CDR2 SASEGT. Losses at the gene ends were 8 bases for V and 3 bases for J; bases not matched to a gene: 4. Amplification yielded TCR beta CDR3 regions, with RNA transcripts as the source. Initially, a first-round RT-PCR of the TCR CDR3 employed the HTBI primer set. TCRdb re-called the multiplex PCR reads through MiXCR, storing one row per CDR3 protein. The sample contains roughly 570,000 distinct CDR3 sequences, approximately 14% of which appear only once.

The chain links TRBV6-1 to TRBJ2-7; 16 bases match TRBD2. The sample consisted of blood. The receptor's source is a woman aged 25 to 39 with Graves' hyperthyroidism. This CDR3 reads CASGTSGRGGYEQYF. The CDR3, as DNA: TGTGCCAGCGGGACTAGCGGGAGGGGCGGCTACGAGCAGTACTTC.